What follows are 18 T cell receptor beta chains derived from one specimen sequenced in a study of T cell responses to AZD1222 COVID-19 vaccine. Some clones are missing from TCRdb's copy, which holds only in-frame ones; the method was immunoSEQ multiplex PCR. This table has some 130,000 clones, around 90% appearing once. This sample comprised peripheral blood, obtained on day 0 of AZD1222 vaccination. The receptors shown here come from an adult in good health.

The chain has TRBV7-8 and TRBJ1-5; 9 bases line up with TRBD1. Germline-derived CDR1 and CDR2 are SGHVS and FQNEAQ. This CDR3 has 15 amino acids. Unmatched junction bases numbered 3, after V lost 3 bases and J lost 3 bases. The CDR3 sequence: CASSLRTGVNQPQHF. The DNA for the CDR3 is TGTGCCAGCAGCTTGAGGACAGGGGTCAATCAGCCCCAGCATTTT.

This clone was counted once. The chain carries TRBV9 and TRBJ1-4, with D hard to call. The CDR3 totals 15 residues. Germline V gene sequence: CDR1 SGDLS, CDR2 YYNGEE. Trimming took 4 bases from V and 3 from J, leaving 13 bases between them. The CDR3 bases are TGTGCCAGCAGCCCCTCGGGGATTTCTAATGAAAAACTGTTTTTT. Translation: CASSPSGISNEKLFF.

The chain employs TRBV2 and TRBJ2-6, with D perhaps matching TRBD1 (6 bases). Germline CDR1 is SNHLY and CDR2 is FYNNEI. Deletions cut 7 bases from V and 1 base from J, with 8 bases between. The CDR3 consists of 14 residues. CDR3 sequence reads: CASKQGSGANVLTF. CDR3 coding DNA: TGTGCCAGCAAGCAGGGGTCTGGGGCCAACGTCCTGACTTTC.

CDR3 sequence (DNA): TGTGCCAGCAGCCTGGGACATTTTAACTATGGCTACACCTTC. Encoded protein: CASSLGHFNYGYTF. This chain connects TRBV5-6 to TRBJ1-2, with a weak D call TRBD1 (6 bases). V lost 4 bases and J 1 base, leaving 11 bases between the germline ends. Looked up from germline, CDR1 is SGHDT and CDR2 is YYEEEE. CDR3 length equals 14 residues.

This chain uses TRBV6-5 with TRBJ1-6, with D possibly TRBD1 on 6 matching bases. The CDR3 contains 14 residues. The V end was cut by 6 bases, the J end by 6 bases, with 12 bases between. Germline V gives CDR1 MNHEY, CDR2 SVGAGI. CDR3 residues: CASRRDTFNSPLHF. The CDR3 DNA sequence: TGTGCCAGCAGGCGGGACACCTTTAATTCACCCCTCCACTTT.

V gene TRBV5-1 combines with J gene TRBJ2-1; TRBD1 agrees at 7 bases. The germline V gene encodes CDR1 SGHRS and CDR2 YFSETQ. This CDR3 is built from 14 residues. V dropped 4 bases and J dropped 7; count of bases not matched to a gene: 8. For the CDR3, the DNA is TGCGCCAGCAGCCCGGGACAGTTTTTGAATGAGCAGTTCTTC. The encoded protein is CASSPGQFLNEQFF.

V usage is TRBV18 and J usage is TRBJ1-2; no clear D. V was trimmed by 3 bases and J by 3 bases, leaving 14 bases between them. The germline V gene encodes CDR1 KGHSH and CDR2 LQKENI. This CDR3 contains 15 residues. The DNA for the CDR3 is TGTGCCAGCTCACCTAACCCGGGAGGCGACTATGGCTACACCTTC. It specifies CASSPNPGGDYGYTF.

The V and J genes are TRBV3-1 (or the pseudogene TRBV3-2) and TRBJ2-1, with 10 positions matching TRBD2. The V segment lost 3 bases and the J segment 5 bases; nucleotides outside the gene matches: 10. This CDR3 spans 17 amino acids. Germline lookup yields CDR1 LGHDT and CDR2 YNNKEL (reference sequence). The CDR3 DNA follows: TGTGCCAGCAGCCAGGCGATCGGGACTAGCGCGGACAATGAGCAGTTCTTC. Encoded protein: CASSQAIGTSADNEQFF.

V usage is TRBV9 and J usage is TRBJ1-1, with D uncertain. The CDR3 spans 14 residues. The V end lost 1 base, the J end lost 1 base, and 8 bases lay between the germline ends. The V gene's germline CDR1 is SGDLS and CDR2 YYNGEE. This chain's CDR3 is CASSVQSENTEAFF. CDR3 DNA: TGTGCCAGCAGCGTACAGTCCGAGAACACTGAAGCTTTCTTT.

As for this clone: Distinct nucleotide sequences in the sample also encode this CDR3. The J gene is TRBJ1-1, the V gene TRBV12-3 or TRBV12-4; TRBD1 might be the D (5 bases). V was pared by 6 bases and J by 0 bases, with 8 bases between. This CDR3 comprises 13 residues. CDR3 amino acids: CASSLTVNTEAFF. The CDR3 DNA follows: TGTGCCAGCAGCCTGACAGTGAACACTGAAGCTTTCTTT.

The V and J genes are TRBV20-1 and TRBJ1-1; no reliable D call. The CDR3 runs to 11 residues. V shed 4 bases and J shed 8 bases, with 11 bases lying between them. Germline lookup yields CDR1 DFQATT and CDR2 SNEGSKA (reference sequence). The CDR3 sequence is CSAMRILEAFF. Here the CDR3 DNA reads TGCAGTGCTATGAGAATTTTGGAAGCTTTCTTT.

In its sample, this clone was seen once. The chain links TRBV29-1 to TRBJ1-4, with D possibly matching TRBD1 (6 bases). The CDR3 has 14 residues. With 6 bases removed from V and 7 bases from J, the gap between germline ends came to 18 bases. CDR1 and CDR2 from the germline V gene are SQVTM and ANQGSEA. CDR3 sequence reads: CSVDMTGLGEKLFF. In DNA, the CDR3 is TGCAGCGTCGATATGACAGGACTTGGTGAAAAACTGTTTTTT.

The CDR3 bases are TGTGCAAGTCGCTTCCTCCGGGGGGCGCGACCGGCGCATTTT. It is translated as CASRFLRGARPAHF. The chain uses TRBV12-2 and TRBJ1-5. TRBV12-2 is flagged as a pseudogene. This CDR3 is 14 amino acids long.

Here the CDR3 reads CASSWKRAFGETQYF. CDR3 nucleotide sequence: TGTGCCAGCAGTTGGAAGCGAGCCTTCGGGGAGACCCAGTACTTC. V gene TRBV27 combines with J gene TRBJ2-5, with D uncertain. Per germline, CDR1 MNHEY and CDR2 SMNVEV (reference sequence). CDR3 length equals 15 residues. Trimming took 4 bases from V and 5 from J, leaving 17 bases between them.

The CDR3 nucleotides are TGTGCCAGCAGGGCGGACAGGACGAACACTGAAGCTTTCTTT. As protein: CASRADRTNTEAFF. V and J are TRBV7-3 and TRBJ1-1, with 7 bases lining up with TRBD1. This CDR3 has 14 residues. The J segment lost 1 base and the V segment lost 6 bases, leaving 5 bases of the junction unmatched. In germline, CDR1 is SGHTA, CDR2 FQGTGA.

The V call is TRBV5-1, the J call TRBJ1-1; D gene uncertain. The CDR3 length is 13 residues. Germline-derived CDR1 and CDR2 are SGHRS and YFSETQ. The germline V and J ends were trimmed by 4 bases and 4 bases, with 11 bases remaining between them. In DNA, the CDR3 is TGCGCCAGCAGCGCGGGAATGGGCACTGAAGCTTTCTTT. Translation: CASSAGMGTEAFF.

The genes are TRBV20-1 and TRBJ2-7; TRBD2 agrees at 8 bases. The CDR3 is made up of 15 amino acids. Trimming took 3 bases from V and 2 from J; bases not matched to a gene: 9. Per the germline V gene, CDR1 is DFQATT and CDR2 is SNEGSKA (reference sequence). The CDR3: CSASLTGTSAYEQYF. CDR3 nucleotides: TGCAGTGCTAGTTTGACGGGGACTAGTGCCTACGAGCAGTACTTC.

The chain couples TRBV19 to TRBJ2-1; 7 bases map to TRBD2. The CDR3 loop spans 15 amino acids. V lost 6 bases and J lost 4; bases outside the gene matches: 9. Germline CDR1 and CDR2: LNHDA and SQIVND (reference sequence). This CDR3 is CASSQSGGPYNEQFF. CDR3 nucleotide sequence: TGTGCCAGTAGCCAATCGGGGGGACCATACAATGAGCAGTTCTTC.